This passage covers 5 T cell receptor beta chains from one sample sequenced in a study of molecular identifiers for immune sequencing clone quantification. Each CDR3 protein gets one entry after TCRdb re-called the PCR reads with MiXCR. The table records a few hundred thousand distinct CDR3 sequences, roughly 25% of them present only once. Material: naive CD8+ T cells from blood, with Jurkat cell RNA spiked in. This sample's subset: FACS-sorted CD8+CD4-CCR7+CD45RA+ naive T cells. The receptors shown here come from a human donor in good health. Some libraries in this study had Jurkat cell RNA spiked in.

This clonotype appeared a few times. The rearrangement uses TRBV7-9 and TRBJ1-1, with 7 positions matching TRBD1. Germline V gives CDR1 SEHNR, CDR2 FQNEAQ (reference sequence). Trimming at V came to 5 bases and at J to 3 bases, leaving 3 bases not matched to a gene. The CDR3 spans 13 residues. The CDR3 is CASSGGQYTEAFF. The CDR3 DNA follows: TGTGCCAGCAGCGGGGGACAGTACACTGAAGCTTTCTTT.

This clonotype showed up many times. The CDR3 region has the DNA TGTGCCAGCAGCCCCCCTCAAATAATTCCGGATGCTTTCTTT. It codes for CASSPPQIIPDAFF. This sequence joins TRBV7-9 and TRBJ1-1; D is ambiguous. V was clipped by 5 bases and J by 11 bases, with 21 bases between them. Germline CDR1 is SEHNR and CDR2 is FQNEAQ (reference sequence). The CDR3 runs to 14 residues.

This clonotype was observed a handful of times. The chain uses TRBV19 and TRBJ2-1; 8 positions match TRBD2. CDR1 and CDR2 (germline): LNHDA, SQIVND (reference sequence). The V and J ends lost 1 base and 4 bases, in that order; junction bases with no gene match: 3. The CDR3 is 15 residues long. The CDR3 DNA reads as TGTGCCAGTAGTATAGTTGGACTAGCTTACAATGAGCAGTTCTTC. Protein sequence: CASSIVGLAYNEQFF.

This sequence joins TRBV27 and TRBJ2-1; the D is unclear. This CDR3 comprises 12 residues. Trimming stripped 6 bases from V and 9 bases from J, with 12 bases between. The V gene's germline CDR1 is MNHEY and CDR2 SMNVEV (reference sequence). CDR3 DNA sequence: TGTGCCAGCAGATCTTTCGGCGGTGAGCAGTTCTTC. Translated: CASRSFGGEQFF.

This chain links TRBV12-5 with TRBJ2-5; tentative D call: TRBD2 (5 bases). The ends were cut back, 7 bases at V and 3 bases at J, with 15 bases in the middle. The CDR3 loop spans 14 amino acids. CDR1 LGHNT and CDR2 FRNRAP come from the germline V gene. CDR3 residues: CASATTRAEETQYF. Written as DNA, the CDR3 is TGTGCTAGTGCTACAACGAGGGCAGAAGAGACCCAGTACTTC.